A single sample is the source of the 7 T cell receptor beta chains below, sequenced in a study of cytomegalovirus exposure and HLA in healthy donors. Vbeta (60) and Jbeta (13) primers were used in the PCR. This table comes from immunoSEQ multiplex PCR, and its TCRdb copy is limited to in-frame clones, with some not included. The sample includes 120,000 to 150,000 clones, under 90% of them seen just once. The specimen sequenced was PBMCs. These receptor sequences come from a male donor in good health and CMV-seronegative.

The rearrangement joins TRBV28 to TRBJ2-1, with 8 bases lining up with TRBD2. The CDR3 contains 15 residues. J was trimmed by 4 bases and V by 1 base; bases with no gene match: 3. From germline, CDR1 is MDHEN and CDR2 SYDVKM. The CDR3 loop reads CASSLLAGTYNEQFF. The DNA for the CDR3 is TGTGCCAGCAGTTTATTAGCGGGGACGTACAATGAGCAGTTCTTC. Combining the CDR3 with reference TRBV28 and TRBJ2-1 gives the whole variable domain DVKVTQSSRYLVKRTGEKVFLECVQDMDHENMFWYRQDPGLGLRLIYFSYDVKMKEKGDIPEGYSVSREKKERFSLILESASTNQTSMYLCASSLLAGTYNEQFFGPGTRLTVL.

The chain uses TRBV29-1 and TRBJ2-5; 10 nucleotides line up with TRBD2. This CDR3 has 14 amino acids. The germline CDR1 and CDR2 sequences are SQVTM and ANQGSEA. V gave up 7 bases and J gave up 5 bases; unmatched junction bases: 10. The CDR3 here is CSAYSSGRAETQYF. The CDR3 DNA follows: TGCAGCGCTTACTCAAGCGGGAGGGCCGAGACCCAGTACTTC.

J is TRBJ1-2 and V is TRBV6-5; 7 bases align to TRBD1. Germline loops: CDR1 MNHEY, CDR2 SVGAGI. The junction had 6 bases not matched to a gene; V was cut back by 5 bases and J by 0 bases. This CDR3 is built from 15 residues. CDR3 sequence reads: CASSPSGQPNYGYTF. The CDR3 DNA is TGTGCCAGCAGTCCCTCGGGACAGCCTAACTATGGCTACACCTTC.

V and J are TRBV9 and TRBJ2-7; tentative D call: TRBD1 (6 bases). The CDR3 has 14 residues. Germline V CDR1 and CDR2: SGDLS, YYNGEE. Trimming left V 3 bases short and J 3 bases short, with 13 bases between. The DNA of the CDR3 is TGTGCCAGCAGCGCCTCAGGGGAGCACTACGAGCAGTACTTC. Protein sequence: CASSASGEHYEQYF.

The genes are TRBV11-1 and TRBJ2-7, with 8 positions matching TRBD1. This CDR3 has 16 residues. V lost 0 bases and J lost 1; bases outside the gene matches: 5. Germline V gene sequence: CDR1 SGHAT, CDR2 FQDESV (reference sequence). The CDR3 DNA reads as TGTGCCAGCAGCTTAGCCCTACGGACAGGGTCCTACGAGCAGTACTTC. Residues: CASSLALRTGSYEQYF. The complete variable domain, with remaining parts taken from reference TRBV11-1 and TRBJ2-7, reads EAEVAQSPRYKITEKSQAVAFWCDPISGHATLYWYRQILGQGPELLVQFQDESVVDDSQLPKDRFSAERLKGVDSTLKIQPAELGDSAMYLCASSLALRTGSYEQYFGPGTRLTVT.

The chain joins TRBV4-2 to TRBJ2-1; 7 bases map to TRBD2. This CDR3 has 15 residues. V was pared by 1 base and J by 2 bases, with 2 bases of the junction left unmatched. The germline gives CDR1 LGHNA, CDR2 YNFKEQ. This CDR3 reads CASSQGAGTYNEQFF. Written as DNA, the CDR3 is TGTGCCAGCAGCCAAGGAGCGGGAACCTACAATGAGCAGTTCTTC.

The chain couples TRBV19 to TRBJ2-1; weak D call: TRBD2 (6 bases). Germline values: CDR1 LNHDA, CDR2 SQIVND (reference sequence). The V and J ends lost 3 bases and 8 bases respectively, with 20 bases between them. The CDR3 sequence is 16 residues long. CDR3 in DNA: TGTGCCAGTAGTATGGCCCAGGAGGGTTTTAGGGATGAGCAGTTCTTC. Translation gives CASSMAQEGFRDEQFF.